This TCR beta chain was sequenced in a study of T cell responses to AZD1222 COVID-19 vaccine. Study observations and caveats: Close to half of spike-specific TCRs reportedly recognize unmutated variant regions.

Sequencing was performed with immunoSEQ multiplex PCR; in TCRdb, only in-frame clones are kept and a portion is missing. Of more than 75,000 clones in the sample, almost 90% are singletons; the top ten hold less than 9%. This clone was observed a handful of times. What it binds is unknown. Other DNA sequences in this sample translate to the same CDR3. Analyses pooled second doses at about 4 or about 12 weeks. This CDR3 has 13 amino acids. Germline-derived CDR1 and CDR2 are MNHEY and SMNVEV (reference sequence). The ends were cut back, 6 bases at V and 2 bases at J, with 8 bases in the middle. This sample comprised peripheral blood, obtained 28 days after the second AZD1222 dose. The chain couples TRBV27 to TRBJ2-1; D ambiguous. The TCR comes from an adult who received the AZD1222 COVID-19 vaccine. This chain's CDR3 is CASSLEPYNEQFF. The CDR3 region has the DNA TGTGCCAGCAGCTTAGAACCCTACAATGAGCAGTTCTTC.